This T cell receptor (beta chain) is from a study of kidney transplant recipient with SARS-CoV-2 infection. As concerns this clonotype: A much larger clone differs by one base, so this may be a read error.

TCRdb ran MiXCR on the reads and lists one entry per CDR3 protein. Of fewer than 250,000 distinct CDR3 sequences listed, about 28% are singletons. CDR3 size: 16 residues. Germline assignment: CDR1 SGHKS and CDR2 YYEKEE (reference sequence). Trimming took 0 bases from V and 0 from J, leaving 12 bases between them. This TCR came from a young adult male patient who had COVID-19 and was a kidney transplant recipient. Some of these T cells may belong to the graft donor. The rearrangement uses TRBV5-5 and TRBJ1-1; maybe TRBD1 (6 bases). The source was a blood sample, collected at baseline and on roughly day 120 from a kidney transplant recipient. CDR3 residues: CASSLDGGGLNTEAFF. CDR3 DNA: TGTGCCAGCAGCTTGGATGGAGGGGGACTGAACACTGAAGCTTTCTTT.